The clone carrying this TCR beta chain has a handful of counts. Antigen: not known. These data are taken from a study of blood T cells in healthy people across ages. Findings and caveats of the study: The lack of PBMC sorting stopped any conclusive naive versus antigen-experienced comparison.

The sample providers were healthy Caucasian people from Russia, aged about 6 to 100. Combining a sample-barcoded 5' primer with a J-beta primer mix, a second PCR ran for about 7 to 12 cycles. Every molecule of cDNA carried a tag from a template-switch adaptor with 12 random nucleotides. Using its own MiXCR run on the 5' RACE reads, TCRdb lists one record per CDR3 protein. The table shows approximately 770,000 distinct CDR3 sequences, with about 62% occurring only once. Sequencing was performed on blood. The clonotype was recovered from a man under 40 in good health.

This CDR3 is CSARSPGGDTQYF. The CDR3 region has the DNA TGCAGTGCTAGATCCCCCGGGGGAGATACGCAGTATTTT. J is TRBJ2-3 and V is TRBV20-1, with D possibly being TRBD2 (6 bases). From germline, CDR1 is DFQATT and CDR2 SNEGSKA (reference sequence). This CDR3 has 13 residues. Trimming took 2 bases from V and 5 from J, leaving 11 bases between them.